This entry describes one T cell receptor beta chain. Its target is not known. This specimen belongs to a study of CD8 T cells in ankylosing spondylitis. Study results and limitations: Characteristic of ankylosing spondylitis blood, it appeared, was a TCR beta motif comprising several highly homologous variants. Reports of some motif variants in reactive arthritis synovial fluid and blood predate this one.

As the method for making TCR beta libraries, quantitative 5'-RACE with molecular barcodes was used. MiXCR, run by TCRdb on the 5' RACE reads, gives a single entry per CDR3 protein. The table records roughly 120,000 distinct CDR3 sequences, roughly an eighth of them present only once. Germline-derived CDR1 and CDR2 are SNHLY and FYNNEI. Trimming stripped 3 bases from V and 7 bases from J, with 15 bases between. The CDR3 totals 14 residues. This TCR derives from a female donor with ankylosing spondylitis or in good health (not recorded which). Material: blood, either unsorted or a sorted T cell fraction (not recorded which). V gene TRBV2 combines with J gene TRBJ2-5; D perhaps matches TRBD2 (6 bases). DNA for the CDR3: TGTGCCAGCAGTGACCCGGGACTTACCGGGACCCAGTACTTC. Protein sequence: CASSDPGLTGTQYF.